This TCR beta chain was found in a study of blood T cells in healthy people across ages. General study results and limits: No conclusive comparison of naive versus antigen-experienced cells was possible with unsorted PBMCs.

Every donor contributed ten milliliters of peripheral blood by blood draw. The CDR3 runs 15 residues. The V segment lost 4 bases and the J segment 7 bases; nucleotides outside the gene matches: 9. Germline V gives CDR1 LGHNA, CDR2 YSLEER. PCR was performed a second time for about 7 to 12 cycles using a sample-barcoded 5' primer and a J-beta primer mix. TCRdb re-derived calls from the 5' RACE reads in MiXCR, one entry per CDR3 protein. The sample consists of roughly 560,000 distinct CDR3 sequences, around 24% of them appearing once. This clonotype was picked up a small number of times. Its antigen is unidentified. This same sample was also part of a study on T cells of mothers and their children. That paper adds: It was found that thymic selection shapes TCR recombination output similarly in related and unrelated pairs.

This rearrangement joins TRBV4-3 to TRBJ2-5; 10 bases match TRBD1. The clonotype originates from a boy younger than 18 in good health. Sequencing input: blood. The CDR3 is CASSRGQGEQWTQYF. The CDR3 nucleotides are TGCGCCAGCAGCCGCGGACAGGGGGAACAATGGACCCAGTACTTC.